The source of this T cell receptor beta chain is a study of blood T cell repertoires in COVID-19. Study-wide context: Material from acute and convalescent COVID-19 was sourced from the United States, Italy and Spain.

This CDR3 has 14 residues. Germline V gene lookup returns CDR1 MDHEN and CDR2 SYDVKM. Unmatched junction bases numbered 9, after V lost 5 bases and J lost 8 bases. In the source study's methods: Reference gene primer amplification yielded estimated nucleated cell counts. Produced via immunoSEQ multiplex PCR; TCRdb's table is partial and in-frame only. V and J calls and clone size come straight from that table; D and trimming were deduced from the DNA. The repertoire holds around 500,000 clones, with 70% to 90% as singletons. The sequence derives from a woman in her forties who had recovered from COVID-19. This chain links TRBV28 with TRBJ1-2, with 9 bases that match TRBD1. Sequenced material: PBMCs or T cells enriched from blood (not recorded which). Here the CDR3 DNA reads TGTGCCAGCAGTCGAATGACAGGGGGGGTCGGCTACACCTTC. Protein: CASSRMTGGVGYTF.